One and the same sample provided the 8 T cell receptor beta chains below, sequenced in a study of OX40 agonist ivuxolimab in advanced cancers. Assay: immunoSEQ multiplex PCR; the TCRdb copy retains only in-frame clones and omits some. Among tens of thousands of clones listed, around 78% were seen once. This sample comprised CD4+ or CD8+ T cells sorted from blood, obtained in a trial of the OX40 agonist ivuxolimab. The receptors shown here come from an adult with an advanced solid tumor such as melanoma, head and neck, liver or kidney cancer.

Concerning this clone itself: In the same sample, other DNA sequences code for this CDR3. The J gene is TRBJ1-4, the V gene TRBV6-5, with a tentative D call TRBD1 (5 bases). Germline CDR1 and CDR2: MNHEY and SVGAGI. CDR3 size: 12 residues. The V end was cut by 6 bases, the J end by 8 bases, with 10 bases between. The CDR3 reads CASRNDREKLFF. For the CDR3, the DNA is TGTGCCAGCAGGAACGACAGAGAAAAACTGTTTTTT.

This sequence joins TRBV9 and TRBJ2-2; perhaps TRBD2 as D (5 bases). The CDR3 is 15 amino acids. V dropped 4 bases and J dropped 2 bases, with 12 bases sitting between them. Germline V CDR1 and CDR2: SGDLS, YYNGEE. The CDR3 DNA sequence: TGTGCCAGCAGCCCGACGGGATTCAACACCGGGGAGCTGTTTTTT. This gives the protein CASSPTGFNTGELFF.

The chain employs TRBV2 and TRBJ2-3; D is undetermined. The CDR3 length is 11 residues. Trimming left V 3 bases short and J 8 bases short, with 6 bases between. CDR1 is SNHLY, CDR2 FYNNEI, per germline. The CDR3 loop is CASSDGSTQYF. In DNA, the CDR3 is TGTGCCAGCAGTGACGGCAGTACGCAGTATTTT.

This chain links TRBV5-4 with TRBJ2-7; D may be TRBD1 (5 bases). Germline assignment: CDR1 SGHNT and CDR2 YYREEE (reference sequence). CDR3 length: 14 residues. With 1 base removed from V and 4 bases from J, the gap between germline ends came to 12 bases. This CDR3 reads CASSLNAGMYEQYF. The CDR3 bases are TGTGCCAGCAGCTTGAATGCAGGGATGTACGAGCAGTACTTC.

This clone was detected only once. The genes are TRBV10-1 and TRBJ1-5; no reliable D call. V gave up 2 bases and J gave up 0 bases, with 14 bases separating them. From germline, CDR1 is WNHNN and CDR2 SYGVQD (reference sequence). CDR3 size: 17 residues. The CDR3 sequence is CASSETRTGNSNQPQHF. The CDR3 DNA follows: TGCGCCAGCAGTGAGACCCGGACCGGGAATAGCAATCAGCCCCAGCATTTT.

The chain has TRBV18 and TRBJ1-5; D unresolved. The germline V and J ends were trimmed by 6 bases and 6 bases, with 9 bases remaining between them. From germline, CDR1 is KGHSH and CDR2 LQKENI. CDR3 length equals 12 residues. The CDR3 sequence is CASSPKGQPQHF. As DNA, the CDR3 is TGTGCCAGCTCCCCTAAAGGTCAGCCCCAGCATTTT.

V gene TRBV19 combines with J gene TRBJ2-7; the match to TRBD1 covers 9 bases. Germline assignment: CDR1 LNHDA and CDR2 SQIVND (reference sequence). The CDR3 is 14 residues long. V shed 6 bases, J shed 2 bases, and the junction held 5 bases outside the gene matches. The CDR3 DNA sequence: TGTGCCAGTAGGCAAAGACAGGGGGCCTACGAGCAGTACTTC. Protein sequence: CASRQRQGAYEQYF.

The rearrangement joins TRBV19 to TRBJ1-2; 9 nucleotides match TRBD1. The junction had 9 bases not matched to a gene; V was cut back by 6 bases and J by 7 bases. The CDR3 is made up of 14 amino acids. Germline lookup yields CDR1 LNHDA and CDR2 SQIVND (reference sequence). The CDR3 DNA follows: TGTGCCAGTAGCCCACCGGGACAGGGATTTGGCTACACCTTC. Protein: CASSPPGQGFGYTF. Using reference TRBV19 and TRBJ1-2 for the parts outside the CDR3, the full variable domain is DGGITQSPKYLFRKEGQNVTLSCEQNLNHDAMYWYRQDPGQGLRLIYYSQIVNDFQKGDIAEGYSVSREKKESFPLTVTSAQKNPTAFYLCASSPPGQGFGYTFGSGTRLTVV.